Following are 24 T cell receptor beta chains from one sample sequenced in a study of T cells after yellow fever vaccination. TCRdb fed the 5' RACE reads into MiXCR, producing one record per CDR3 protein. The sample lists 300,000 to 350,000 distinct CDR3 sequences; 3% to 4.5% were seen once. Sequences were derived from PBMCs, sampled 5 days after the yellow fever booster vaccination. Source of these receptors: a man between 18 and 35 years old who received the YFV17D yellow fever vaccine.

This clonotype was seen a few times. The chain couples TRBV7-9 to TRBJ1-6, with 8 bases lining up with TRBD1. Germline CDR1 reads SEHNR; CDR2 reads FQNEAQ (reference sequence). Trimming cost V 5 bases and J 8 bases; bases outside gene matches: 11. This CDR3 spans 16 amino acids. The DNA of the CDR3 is TGTGCCAGCAGCGCTCACCGGACAGGGCTTGATTCACCCCTCCACTTT. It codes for CASSAHRTGLDSPLHF.

The CDR3 region is CASSWQGSNQPQHF. DNA of the CDR3: TGTGCCAGCAGTTGGCAGGGTAGCAATCAGCCCCAGCATTTT. The rearrangement uses TRBV6-2 or TRBV6-3 and TRBJ1-5; TRBD1 might be the D (5 bases). Germline CDR1 MNHEY, CDR2 SVGEGT. There are 14 residues in the CDR3. V shed 4 bases and J shed 0 bases, with 7 bases lying between them.

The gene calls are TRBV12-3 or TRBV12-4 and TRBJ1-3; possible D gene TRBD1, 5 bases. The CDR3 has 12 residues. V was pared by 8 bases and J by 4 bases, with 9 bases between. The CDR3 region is CASRRAGNTIYF. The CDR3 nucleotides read TGTGCCAGCCGCAGGGCGGGAAACACCATATATTTT.

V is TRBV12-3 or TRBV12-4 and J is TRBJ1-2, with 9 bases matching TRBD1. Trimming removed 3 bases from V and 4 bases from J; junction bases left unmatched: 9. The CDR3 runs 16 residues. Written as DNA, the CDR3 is TGTGCCAGCAGTTTGGGGGAGGGACAGGGAGGCTATGGCTACACCTTC. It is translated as CASSLGEGQGGYGYTF.

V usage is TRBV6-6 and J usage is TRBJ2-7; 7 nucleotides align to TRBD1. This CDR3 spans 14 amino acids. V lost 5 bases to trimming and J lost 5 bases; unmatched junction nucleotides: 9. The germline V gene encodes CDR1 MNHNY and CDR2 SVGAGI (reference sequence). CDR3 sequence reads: CASSRQGQSNEQYF. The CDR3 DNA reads TGTGCCAGCAGTAGACAGGGACAGTCGAACGAGCAGTACTTC.

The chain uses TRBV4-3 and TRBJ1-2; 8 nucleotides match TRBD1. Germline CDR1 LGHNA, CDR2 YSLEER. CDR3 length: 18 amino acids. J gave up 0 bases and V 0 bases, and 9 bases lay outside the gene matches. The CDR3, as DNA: TGCGCCAGCAGCCAAGAACCCACAGGGGGTATCGCTAACTATGGCTACACCTTC. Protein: CASSQEPTGGIANYGYTF.

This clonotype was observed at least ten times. The CDR3: CASSVELGTPTRTDTQYF. The CDR3 coding sequence is TGTGCCAGCAGCGTAGAACTCGGGACTCCAACACGCACAGATACGCAGTATTTT. The V and J genes are TRBV9 and TRBJ2-3, with a tentative D call TRBD2 (6 bases). Germline V lookup: CDR1 SGDLS, CDR2 YYNGEE. V was cut by 0 bases and J by 1 base, with 18 bases left in between. The CDR3 contains 18 residues.

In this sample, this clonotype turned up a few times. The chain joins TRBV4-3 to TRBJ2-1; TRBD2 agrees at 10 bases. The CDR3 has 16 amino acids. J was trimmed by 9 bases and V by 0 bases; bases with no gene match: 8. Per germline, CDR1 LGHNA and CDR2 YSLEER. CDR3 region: CASSQEVAGGRTEQFF. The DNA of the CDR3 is TGCGCCAGCAGCCAAGAGGTAGCGGGGGGCCGTACTGAGCAGTTCTTC.

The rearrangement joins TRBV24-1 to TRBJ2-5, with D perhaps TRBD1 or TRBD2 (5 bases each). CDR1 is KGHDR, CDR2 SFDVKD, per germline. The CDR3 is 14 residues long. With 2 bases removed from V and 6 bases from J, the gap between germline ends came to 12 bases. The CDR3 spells CATSDSGTKQTQYF. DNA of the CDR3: TGTGCCACCAGTGATTCGGGGACCAAACAGACCCAGTACTTC.

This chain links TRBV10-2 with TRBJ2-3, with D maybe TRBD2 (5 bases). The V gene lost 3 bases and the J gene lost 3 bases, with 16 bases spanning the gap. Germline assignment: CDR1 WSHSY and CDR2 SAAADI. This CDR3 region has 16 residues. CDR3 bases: TGCGCCAGCAGTGAACGGGGTAGGGTTTGGACAGATACGCAGTATTTT. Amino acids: CASSERGRVWTDTQYF.

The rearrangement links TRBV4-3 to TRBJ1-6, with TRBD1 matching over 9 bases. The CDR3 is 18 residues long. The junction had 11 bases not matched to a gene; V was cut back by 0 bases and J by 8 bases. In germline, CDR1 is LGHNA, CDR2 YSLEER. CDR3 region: CASSQDFPRTGAYSPLHF. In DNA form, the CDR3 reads TGCGCCAGCAGCCAAGATTTCCCTAGGACAGGGGCTTATTCACCCCTCCACTTT.

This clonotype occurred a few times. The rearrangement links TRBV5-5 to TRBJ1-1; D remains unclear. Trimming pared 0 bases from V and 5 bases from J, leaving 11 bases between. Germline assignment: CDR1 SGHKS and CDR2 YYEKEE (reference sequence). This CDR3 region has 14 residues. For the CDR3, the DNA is TGTGCCAGCAGCTTGGCGGATCTGGGGACTGAAGCTTTCTTT. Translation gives CASSLADLGTEAFF.

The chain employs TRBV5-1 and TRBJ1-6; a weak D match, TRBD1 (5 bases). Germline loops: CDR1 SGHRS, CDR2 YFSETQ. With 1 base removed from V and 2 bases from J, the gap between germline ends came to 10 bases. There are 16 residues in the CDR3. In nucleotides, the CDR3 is TGCGCCAGCAGCTTGAGCGGGACGCCCTATAATTCACCCCTCCACTTT. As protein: CASSLSGTPYNSPLHF.

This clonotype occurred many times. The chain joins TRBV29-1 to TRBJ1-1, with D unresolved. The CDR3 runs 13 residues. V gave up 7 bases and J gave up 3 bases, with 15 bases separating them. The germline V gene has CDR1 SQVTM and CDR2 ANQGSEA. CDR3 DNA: TGCAGCGCTGCAGAGTTCCGTGACACTGAAGCTTTCTTT. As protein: CSAAEFRDTEAFF.

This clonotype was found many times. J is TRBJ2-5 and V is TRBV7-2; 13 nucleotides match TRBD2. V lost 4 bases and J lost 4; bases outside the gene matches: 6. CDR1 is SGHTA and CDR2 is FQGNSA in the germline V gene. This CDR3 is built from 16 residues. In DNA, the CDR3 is TGTGCCAGCAGCTCCCGACTAGCGGGGGGCGGAGAGACCCAGTACTTC. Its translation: CASSSRLAGGGETQYF.

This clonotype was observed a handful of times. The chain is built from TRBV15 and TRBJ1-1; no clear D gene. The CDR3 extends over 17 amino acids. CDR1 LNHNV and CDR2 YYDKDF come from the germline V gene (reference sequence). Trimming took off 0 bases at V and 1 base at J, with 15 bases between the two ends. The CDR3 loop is CATSRDLTGRPNTEAFF. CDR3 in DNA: TGTGCCACCAGCAGAGATCTTACGGGGAGGCCGAACACTGAAGCTTTCTTT.

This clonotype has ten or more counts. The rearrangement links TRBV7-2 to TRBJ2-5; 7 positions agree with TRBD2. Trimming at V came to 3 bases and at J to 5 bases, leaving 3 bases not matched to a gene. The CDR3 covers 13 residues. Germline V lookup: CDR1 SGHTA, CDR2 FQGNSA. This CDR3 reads CASSFAGDETQYF. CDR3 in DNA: TGTGCCAGCAGCTTTGCGGGGGATGAGACCCAGTACTTC.

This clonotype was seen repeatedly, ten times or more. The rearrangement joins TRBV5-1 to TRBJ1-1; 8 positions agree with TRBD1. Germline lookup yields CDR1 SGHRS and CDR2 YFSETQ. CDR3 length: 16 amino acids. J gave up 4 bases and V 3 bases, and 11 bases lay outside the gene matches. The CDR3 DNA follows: TGCGCCAGCAGCTCCGGACAGGGACAGGCGAGCACTGAAGCTTTCTTT. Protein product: CASSSGQGQASTEAFF.

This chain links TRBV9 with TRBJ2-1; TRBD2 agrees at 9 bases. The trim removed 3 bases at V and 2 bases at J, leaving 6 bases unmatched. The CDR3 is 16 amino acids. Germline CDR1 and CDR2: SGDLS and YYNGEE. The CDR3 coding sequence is TGTGCCAGCAGCGCCCGCGGGGGGGTCGCCTACAATGAGCAGTTCTTC. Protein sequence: CASSARGGVAYNEQFF.

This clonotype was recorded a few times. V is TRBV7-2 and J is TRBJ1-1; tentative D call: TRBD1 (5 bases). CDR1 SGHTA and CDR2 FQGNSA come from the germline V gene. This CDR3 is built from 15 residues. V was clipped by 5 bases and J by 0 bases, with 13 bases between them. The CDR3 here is CASSVRWGVNTEAFF. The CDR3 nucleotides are TGTGCCAGCAGCGTCCGGTGGGGGGTGAACACTGAAGCTTTCTTT.

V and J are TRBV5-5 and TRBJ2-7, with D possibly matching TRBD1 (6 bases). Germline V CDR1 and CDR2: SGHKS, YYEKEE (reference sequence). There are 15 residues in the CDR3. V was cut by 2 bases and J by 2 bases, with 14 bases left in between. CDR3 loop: CASSLSTGLPYEQYF. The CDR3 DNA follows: TGTGCCAGCAGCTTATCGACAGGACTTCCCTACGAGCAGTACTTC.

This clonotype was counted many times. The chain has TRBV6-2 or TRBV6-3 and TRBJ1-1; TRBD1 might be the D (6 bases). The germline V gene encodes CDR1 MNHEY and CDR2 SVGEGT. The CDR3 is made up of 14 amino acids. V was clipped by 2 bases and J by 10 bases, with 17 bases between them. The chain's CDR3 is CASSYPNRGGGAFF. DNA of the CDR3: TGTGCCAGCAGTTACCCGAATAGGGGAGGGGGAGCTTTCTTT.

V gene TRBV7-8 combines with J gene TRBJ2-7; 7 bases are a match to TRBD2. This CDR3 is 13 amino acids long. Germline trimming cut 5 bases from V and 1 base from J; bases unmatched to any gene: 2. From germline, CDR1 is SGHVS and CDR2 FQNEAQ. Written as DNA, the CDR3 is TGTGCCAGCAGCGCGGGGGTATCCTACGAGCAGTACGTC. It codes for CASSAGVSYEQYV.

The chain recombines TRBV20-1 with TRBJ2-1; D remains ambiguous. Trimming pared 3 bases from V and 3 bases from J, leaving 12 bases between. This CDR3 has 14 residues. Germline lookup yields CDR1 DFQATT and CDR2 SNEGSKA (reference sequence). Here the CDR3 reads CSASELTIYNEQFF. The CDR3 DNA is TGCAGTGCTAGTGAACTAACAATCTACAATGAGCAGTTCTTC.